What follows are 15 T cell receptor beta chains derived from one specimen sequenced in a study of regulatory T cells in long-lasting Graves disease. In building TCR beta libraries, iRepertoire HTBI primers were used together with Arm-PCR of CDR3 regions. MiXCR, applied by TCRdb to the multiplex PCR reads, yields one record per CDR3 protein. The sample lists some 500,000 distinct CDR3 sequences, roughly 13% occurring once. Time point specified: newly diagnosed GD, antithyroid drugs for less than 3 months. There was RNA extracted from PBMCs, and the TCR library was made from it. Separately, the same data were catalogued under a study of T cells in Graves' hyperthyroidism and ophthalmopathy.

The sample consisted of peripheral blood mononuclear cells (PBMCs), taken at new diagnosis, from a patient treated with antithyroid drugs. The receptors were gathered from a man aged 25 to 40 with Graves disease.

In this sample, this clonotype turned up a few times. The DNA of the CDR3 is TGTGCCATCGCCGACACTAGCGCTGGAACAGATACGCAGTATTTT. Its translation is CAIADTSAGTDTQYF. This chain uses TRBV6-2 or TRBV6-3 with TRBJ2-3; 7 bases agree with TRBD2. The junction had 13 bases not matched to a gene; V was cut back by 10 bases and J by 3 bases. CDR3 length equals 15 residues. Germline V lookup: CDR1 MNHEY, CDR2 SVGEGT.

In its sample, this clonotype was seen many times. This sequence joins TRBV5-1 and TRBJ2-5, with a possible D match to TRBD2 (5 bases). V dropped 9 bases and J dropped 1 base, with 10 bases sitting between them. CDR1 is SGHRS and CDR2 is YFSETQ in the germline V gene. The CDR3 sequence is 12 residues long. CDR3 DNA: TGCGCCACCAGTGAGGGCCAAGAGACCCAGTACTTC. This gives the protein CATSEGQETQYF.

This clonotype has more than one count but fewer than ten. J is TRBJ2-2 and V is TRBV4-1; D assignment may be TRBD1 or TRBD2 (5 bases each). The CDR3 loop spans 15 amino acids. The germline CDR1 and CDR2 sequences are MGHRA and YSYEKL. The V and J ends lost 4 bases and 2 bases respectively, with 11 bases between them. CDR3 DNA sequence: TGCGCCAGCAGCCCACCCCGGGGCAACACCGGGGAGCTGTTTTTT. It is translated as CASSPPRGNTGELFF.

This clonotype was found many times. The rearrangement joins TRBV7-9 to TRBJ1-2, with D possibly TRBD1 on 5 matching bases. Trimming shortened V by 5 bases and J by 1 base, and 14 bases separated the two germline ends. CDR1 and CDR2 from the germline V gene are SEHNR and FQNEAQ (reference sequence). The CDR3 contains 15 residues. This chain's CDR3 is CASSPPGGFNYGYTF. CDR3 nucleotides: TGTGCCAGCAGCCCCCCCGGGGGGTTTAACTATGGCTACACCTTC.

This clonotype was counted ten times or more. The chain employs TRBV30 and TRBJ2-1; TRBD2 matches at 8 bases. The CDR3 length is 17 residues. V dropped 1 base and J dropped 0; count of bases not matched to a gene: 8. The V gene's germline CDR1 is GTSNPN and CDR2 SVGIG (reference sequence). The CDR3 bases are TGTGCCTGGAGTGACTGGGTGCGGGAGGACTCCTACAATGAGCAGTTCTTC. Its translation is CAWSDWVREDSYNEQFF.

At least ten counts were recorded for this clonotype. The V call is TRBV7-2, the J call TRBJ1-1, with unresolved D. CDR1 and CDR2 (germline): SGHTA, FQGNSA. CDR3 length: 14 amino acids. With 2 bases removed from V and 8 bases from J, the gap between germline ends came to 15 bases. Written as DNA, the CDR3 is TGTGCCAGCAGCTTAAATCCCCGGTCGGAGGAAGCTTTCTTT. It translates to CASSLNPRSEEAFF.

In regard to this clonotype: A read error may explain this, as a much larger clone is one base away. The conserved closing phenylalanine or tryptophan is absent in this CDR3, likely reflecting a read error. The CDR3 nucleotides are TGCGCCAGCAGTGTTCAGGGACTAGCGGGAGAATCCGAGCAGTACCTC. This codes for CASSVQGLAGESEQYL. This chain connects TRBV10-1 to TRBJ2-7; 14 positions agree with TRBD2. This CDR3 has 16 residues. Germline V lookup: CDR1 WNHNN, CDR2 SYGVQD (reference sequence). V dropped 4 bases and J dropped 6; count of bases not matched to a gene: 8.

In its sample, this clonotype was seen many times. The chain recombines TRBV20-1 with TRBJ2-5; D possibly corresponds to TRBD2 (5 bases). V shed 3 bases and J shed 4 bases, with 18 bases lying between them. This CDR3 region has 15 residues. Germline V gene lookup returns CDR1 DFQATT and CDR2 SNEGSKA (reference sequence). Written as DNA, the CDR3 is TGCAGTGCTAGCAGGCGAGGGCGGAATTTAGAGACCCAGTACTTC. Its translation: CSASRRGRNLETQYF.

This clonotype was observed many times. The chain has TRBV27 and TRBJ2-5; no clear D gene. This CDR3 comprises 17 residues. The germline V and J ends were trimmed by 7 bases and 5 bases, with 26 bases remaining between them. The germline gives CDR1 MNHEY, CDR2 SMNVEV (reference sequence). CDR3 nucleotide sequence: TGTGCCAGCACCCAAGCCCACTATCCATGGCCTCCGGAGACCCAGTACTTC. Residues: CASTQAHYPWPPETQYF.

This clonotype has a count of ten or more. The V gene is TRBV5-1, the J gene TRBJ2-7; 7 bases agree with TRBD1. The V and J ends lost 4 bases and 4 bases, in that order; junction bases with no gene match: 5. This CDR3 is 13 amino acids long. CDR1 is SGHRS, CDR2 YFSETQ, per germline. The CDR3 DNA reads TGCGCCAGCAGCCCAGGGGGTGAGTACGAGCAGTACTTC. Its translation: CASSPGGEYEQYF.

The chain carries TRBV29-1 and TRBJ2-1; D ambiguous. CDR1 is SQVTM, CDR2 ANQGSEA, per germline. The germline V and J ends were trimmed by 5 bases and 2 bases, with 13 bases remaining between them. This CDR3 spans 14 amino acids. The CDR3: CSVIEDNTYNEQFF. In DNA form, the CDR3 reads TGCAGCGTTATAGAGGATAATACCTACAATGAGCAGTTCTTC.

In its sample, this clonotype was seen many times. This chain connects TRBV12-3 or TRBV12-4 to TRBJ2-7, with 10 bases identical to TRBD1. This CDR3 comprises 14 residues. The junction had 7 bases not matched to a gene; V was cut back by 7 bases and J by 4 bases. The CDR3 coding sequence is TGTGCCAGCACCATGACAGGGGGCGGATACGAGCAGTACTTC. This gives the protein CASTMTGGGYEQYF.

This clonotype has a count of ten or more. The chain carries TRBV2 and TRBJ2-1, with 9 bases identical to TRBD2. After removal of 7 bases from V and 8 bases from J, the junction contained 15 bases not matched to a gene. The CDR3 runs 16 residues. CDR1 and CDR2 from the germline V gene are SNHLY and FYNNEI. CDR3 amino acids: CASNGGYGGRAYEQFF. The CDR3 DNA reads as TGTGCCAGCAATGGGGGGTACGGCGGGAGGGCATATGAGCAGTTCTTC.

This clonotype was observed a few times. V is TRBV6-2 or TRBV6-3 and J is TRBJ2-7, with 9 bases lining up with TRBD1. Trimming cost V 5 bases and J 0 bases; bases outside gene matches: 17. Per the germline V gene, CDR1 is MNHEY and CDR2 is SVGEGT. The CDR3 contains 19 residues. The CDR3 bases are TGTGCCAGCAGTGGATACAGGGGGCGCTCGGGAAAGGTCTCCTACGAGCAGTACTTC. Its protein is CASSGYRGRSGKVSYEQYF.

The rearrangement joins TRBV12-3 or TRBV12-4 to TRBJ2-3; D could derive from TRBD1 or TRBD2 (5 bases each). Gene TRBJ2-5 matches the end of the DNA better, so the J call may be wrong. CDR3 length: 15 amino acids. This CDR3 reads CASRTGTGTGETQYF. The DNA for the CDR3 is TGTGCCAGCAGAACCGGGACGGGTACCGGGGAGACCCAGTACTTC.